The 28 T cell receptor beta chains below were found in one sample sequenced in a study of T cell changes during pregnancy in multiple sclerosis. TCRdb keeps only in-frame clones here, not all; method: immunoSEQ multiplex PCR. The sample contains under 50,000 clones, 85% to 90% of which appear only once. Sequencing was performed on peripheral blood, taken in the first trimester of pregnancy. These receptor sequences come from a female donor in good health, enrolled as a control in a pregnancy study.

This clone appeared once. The chain links TRBV9 to TRBJ2-7, with D uncertain. This CDR3 is 15 amino acids long. V lost 4 bases and J lost 0, with 14 bases in between. Germline V CDR1 and CDR2: SGDLS, YYNGEE. The chain's CDR3 is CASSPRHGSSYEQYF. The CDR3 bases are TGTGCCAGCAGCCCCAGACACGGCAGCTCCTACGAGCAGTACTTC. Based on the CDR3 plus reference TRBV9 and TRBJ2-7, the full variable domain is DSGVTQTPKHLITATGQRVTLRCSPRSGDLSVYWYQQSLDQGLQFLIQYYNGEERAKGNILERFSAQQFPDLHSELNLSSLELGDSALYFCASSPRHGSSYEQYFGPGTRLTVT.

The DNA of the CDR3 is TGTGCCAGCAGCTTAACGTCGGGGGTGCGCTTAAATGAGCAGTTCTTC. Translation gives CASSLTSGVRLNEQFF. This chain connects TRBV7-3 to TRBJ2-1; TRBD2 is a possible D gene (6 bases). Germline lookup yields CDR1 SGHTA and CDR2 FQGTGA. The CDR3 sequence is 16 residues long. V dropped 0 bases and J dropped 7 bases, with 16 bases sitting between them.

The V call is TRBV7-9, the J call TRBJ2-7; possible D gene TRBD2, 5 bases. CDR1 and CDR2 (germline): SEHNR, FQNEAQ (reference sequence). The CDR3 contains 12 residues. The V gene lost 3 bases and the J gene lost 6 bases, with 9 bases spanning the gap. The CDR3 loop is CASSLGDGEQYF. DNA of the CDR3: TGTGCCAGCAGCTTGGGAGATGGCGAGCAGTACTTC.

This chain links TRBV5-1 with TRBJ1-4; tentative D call: TRBD1 (5 bases). Trimming removed 4 bases from V and 5 bases from J, with 9 bases in between. This CDR3 comprises 13 residues. Germline values: CDR1 SGHRS, CDR2 YFSETQ. CDR3 protein: CASSNDSNEKLFF. The CDR3 DNA follows: TGCGCCAGCAGCAACGACAGCAATGAAAAACTGTTTTTT.

CDR3 DNA: TGTGCCAGCAGTCGGAAAGCAGGGTTTTCTGAAGCTTTCTTT. Translated, it gives CASSRKAGFSEAFF. This chain links TRBV6-5 with TRBJ1-1, with D tentatively TRBD1 (5 bases). V lost 5 bases and J lost 6, with 16 bases in between. The germline V gene encodes CDR1 MNHEY and CDR2 SVGAGI. The length of the CDR3 is 14 residues.

This clone was counted once. The J gene is TRBJ2-3, the V gene TRBV7-2; 7 nucleotides line up with TRBD1. V lost 5 bases and J lost 6; bases outside the gene matches: 8. The CDR3 is made up of 14 amino acids. Germline V gives CDR1 SGHTA, CDR2 FQGNSA. CDR3 amino acids: CASSVSEGADTQYF. CDR3 in DNA: TGTGCCAGCAGCGTGAGCGAGGGGGCGGATACGCAGTATTTT.

This chain links TRBV19 with TRBJ2-7, with D possibly being TRBD2 (5 bases). CDR1 is LNHDA, CDR2 SQIVND, per germline (reference sequence). Trimming left V 4 bases short and J 6 bases short, with 7 bases between. This CDR3 has 11 residues. CDR3 DNA: TGTGCCAGTAGTAACGGGGTCGAGCAGTACTTC. This gives the protein CASSNGVEQYF.

The chain links TRBV5-1 to TRBJ2-3, with a weak D call TRBD2 (5 bases). The CDR3 covers 14 residues. Trimming cost V 4 bases and J 2 bases, with 11 bases left between them. The germline V gene has CDR1 SGHRS and CDR2 YFSETQ. In DNA form, the CDR3 reads TGCGCCAGCAGCATACTAGAGCCCACAGATACGCAGTATTTT. Its protein is CASSILEPTDTQYF.

J is TRBJ2-7 and V is TRBV5-6; 7 bases line up with TRBD1. The CDR3 length is 15 residues. The germline CDR1 and CDR2 sequences are SGHDT and YYEEEE. The ends lost 4 bases at V and 4 bases at J; junction bases unmatched: 11. Written as DNA, the CDR3 is TGTGCCAGCAGCCAGGCCGGGACAGCGCCATACGAGCAGTACTTC. Its translation: CASSQAGTAPYEQYF.

The chain couples TRBV28 to TRBJ2-7, with 7 bases aligning to TRBD1. V was pared by 4 bases and J by 1 base, with 13 bases of the junction left unmatched. In germline, CDR1 is MDHEN, CDR2 SYDVKM. The CDR3 contains 17 residues. The CDR3 is CASSWSFEQGLSYEQYF. The CDR3 DNA is TGTGCCAGCAGTTGGAGTTTCGAACAGGGGCTTTCCTACGAGCAGTACTTC.

The DNA for the CDR3 is TGCGCCAGCAGCGCCGACAGCGGGGATTACTATGGCTACACCTTC. Protein product: CASSADSGDYYGYTF. V and J are TRBV5-1 and TRBJ1-2, with D maybe TRBD1 (5 bases). This CDR3 is built from 15 residues. CDR1 and CDR2 (germline): SGHRS, YFSETQ. Trimming shortened V by 4 bases and J by 3 bases, and 16 bases separated the two germline ends. Variable domain in full (rest from reference TRBV5-1 and TRBJ1-2): KAGVTQTPRYLIKTRGQQVTLSCSPISGHRSVSWYQQTPGQGLQFLFEYFSETQRNKGNFPGRFSGRQFSNSRSEMNVSTLELGDSALYLCASSADSGDYYGYTFGSGTRLTVV.

This clone was seen only once. The V gene is TRBV5-8, the J gene TRBJ2-1, with 10 bases fitting TRBD2. Germline V gives CDR1 SGHTS, CDR2 YDEGEE. With 3 bases clipped from V and 10 bases from J, the junction kept 1 base outside the gene matches. The CDR3 has 12 amino acids. This chain's CDR3 is CASSWTSGEQFF. CDR3 sequence (DNA): TGTGCCAGCAGCTGGACTAGCGGCGAGCAGTTCTTC.

The DNA of the CDR3 is TGTGCCAGCAGCTTAGCGGCACAGGGGGAAGAGACCCAGTACTTC. This sequence encodes CASSLAAQGEETQYF. The rearrangement joins TRBV7-8 to TRBJ2-5; 8 bases are shared with TRBD1. The CDR3 totals 15 residues. V shed 0 bases, J shed 3 bases, and the junction held 3 bases outside the gene matches. Germline V gene data show CDR1 as SGHVS and CDR2 as FQNEAQ.

The chain has TRBV5-6 and TRBJ1-2; 9 nucleotides line up with TRBD1. Germline CDR1 is SGHDT and CDR2 is YYEEEE. The trim removed 7 bases at V and 3 bases at J, leaving 4 bases unmatched. The CDR3 length is 13 residues. The CDR3 bases are TGTGCCAGCGGGAGACAGGGGGACTATGGCTACACCTTC. Protein product: CASGRQGDYGYTF.

The chain is built from TRBV30 and TRBJ1-6, with D possibly being TRBD1 (5 bases). The CDR3 extends over 13 amino acids. V dropped 7 bases and J dropped 6 bases, with 13 bases sitting between them. Per germline, CDR1 GTSNPN and CDR2 SVGIG (reference sequence). CDR3 loop: CALDKGGNSPLHF. The CDR3 bases are TGTGCCTTGGACAAGGGAGGTAATTCACCCCTCCACTTT.

V gene TRBV11-2 combines with J gene TRBJ2-7, with 12 bases aligning to TRBD2. J gave up 2 bases and V 1 base, and 6 bases lay outside the gene matches. The CDR3 spans 17 residues. From germline, CDR1 is SGHAT and CDR2 FQNNGV. CDR3 amino acids: CASSLAVGLAGTYEQYF. In nucleotides, the CDR3 is TGTGCCAGCAGCTTAGCCGTCGGACTAGCGGGGACCTACGAGCAGTACTTC.

The chain carries TRBV27 and TRBJ2-7, with D tentatively TRBD1 (5 bases). From germline, CDR1 is MNHEY and CDR2 SMNVEV (reference sequence). CDR3 length: 14 amino acids. Trimming cost V 2 bases and J 0 bases, with 8 bases left between them. The CDR3 DNA is TGTGCCAGCAGTTTAAACAGGTACTCCTACGAGCAGTACTTC. Encoded protein: CASSLNRYSYEQYF.

Here the CDR3 DNA reads TGTGCCAGCAGCGGGGCAGGGGGCGTCCATCCTGAAGCTTTCTTT. Its protein is CASSGAGGVHPEAFF. This chain connects TRBV5-6 to TRBJ1-1; 8 nucleotides match TRBD1. Germline values: CDR1 SGHDT, CDR2 YYEEEE. Germline trimming cut 4 bases from V and 6 bases from J; bases unmatched to any gene: 11. The CDR3 spans 15 residues.

In this sample, this clone turned up a few times. This chain uses TRBV5-1 with TRBJ2-4, with 7 nucleotides matching TRBD2. V trimming: 3 bases; J trimming: 10 bases; junction bases outside the gene matches: 10. The CDR3 runs 14 residues. Looked up from germline, CDR1 is SGHRS and CDR2 is YFSETQ. CDR3 DNA: TGCGCCAGCAGCTCTACAGCGGGGACTCCAATTCAGTACTTC. This sequence encodes CASSSTAGTPIQYF.

V is TRBV5-1 and J is TRBJ2-7; 8 positions agree with TRBD2. CDR1 and CDR2 (germline): SGHRS, YFSETQ. The length of the CDR3 is 15 residues. The V gene end was trimmed by 0 bases and the J gene end by 2 bases; junction bases not matched to a gene: 4. The CDR3 region is CASSLGLAGTYEQYF. The DNA of the CDR3 is TGCGCCAGCAGCTTGGGGCTAGCGGGCACCTACGAGCAGTACTTC.

The chain links TRBV18 to TRBJ1-3; no definite D call. CDR1 is KGHSH, CDR2 LQKENI, per germline. V was shortened by 3 bases and J by 0 bases, with 12 bases between the two germline ends. The CDR3 totals 16 residues. The CDR3 region has the DNA TGTGCCAGCTCACCTGGGCCCGGGATCTCTGGAAACACCATATATTTT. Protein product: CASSPGPGISGNTIYF.

The genes are TRBV7-8 and TRBJ2-1, with D uncertain. Germline V gene lookup returns CDR1 SGHVS and CDR2 FQNEAQ. The CDR3 length is 13 residues. V shed 1 base and J shed 8 bases, with 9 bases lying between them. CDR3 nucleotides: TGTGCCAGCAGCTTAGGACATTTAGATGAGCAGTTCTTC. It specifies CASSLGHLDEQFF.

The chain joins TRBV7-9 to TRBJ2-3; 8 bases align to TRBD1. With V trimmed by 1 base and J by 1 base, 4 bases remained unmatched. Germline V gene data show CDR1 as SEHNR and CDR2 as FQNEAQ (reference sequence). This CDR3 comprises 16 residues. This chain's CDR3 is CASSLVGTGGTDTQYF. CDR3 nucleotide sequence: TGTGCCAGCAGCTTAGTCGGGACAGGCGGCACAGATACGCAGTATTTT.

V usage is TRBV6-5 and J usage is TRBJ1-2; 7 bases line up with TRBD1. The CDR3 consists of 13 residues. V trimming: 6 bases; J trimming: 8 bases; junction bases outside the gene matches: 9. Germline V gene data show CDR1 as MNHEY and CDR2 as SVGAGI. The CDR3 region is CASRQQGLSGYTF. The CDR3 region has the DNA TGTGCCAGCAGGCAACAGGGGTTGTCGGGCTACACCTTC.

CDR3 in amino acids: CASSLDQGVGQPQHF. As DNA, the CDR3 is TGTGCCAGCAGCTTGGATCAGGGGGTGGGACAGCCCCAGCATTTT. J is TRBJ1-5 and V is TRBV5-8, with 7 positions matching TRBD1. The CDR3 is 15 amino acids. The V and J ends lost 0 bases and 7 bases, in that order; junction bases with no gene match: 7. The germline V gene has CDR1 SGHTS and CDR2 YDEGEE.

V is TRBV7-9 and J is TRBJ2-1; weak D call: TRBD2 (6 bases). CDR1 and CDR2 from the germline V gene are SEHNR and FQNEAQ (reference sequence). This CDR3 is 14 amino acids long. V lost 5 bases to trimming and J lost 5 bases, with 13 bases between them. The CDR3 bases are TGTGCCAGCAGCCACGGTAGCGGAAACAATGAGCAGTTCTTC. This codes for CASSHGSGNNEQFF.

The rearrangement joins TRBV6-1 to TRBJ1-4; TRBD1 matches at 8 bases. The CDR3 covers 13 residues. Germline CDR1 reads MNHNS; CDR2 reads SASEGT. Unmatched junction bases numbered 6, after V lost 7 bases and J lost 8 bases. CDR3 DNA sequence: TGTGCCAGCATCAGCGGACAGGGCGAAAAACTGTTTTTT. Translated, it gives CASISGQGEKLFF.

The rearrangement links TRBV9 to TRBJ2-3; 11 bases are a match to TRBD1. Per the germline V gene, CDR1 is SGDLS and CDR2 is YYNGEE. After removal of 0 bases from V and 3 bases from J, the junction contained 9 bases not matched to a gene. The CDR3 sequence is 18 residues long. The CDR3 loop is CASSVGHGQGAGTDTQYF. In nucleotides, the CDR3 is TGTGCCAGCAGCGTAGGTCATGGACAGGGGGCCGGGACAGATACGCAGTATTTT.